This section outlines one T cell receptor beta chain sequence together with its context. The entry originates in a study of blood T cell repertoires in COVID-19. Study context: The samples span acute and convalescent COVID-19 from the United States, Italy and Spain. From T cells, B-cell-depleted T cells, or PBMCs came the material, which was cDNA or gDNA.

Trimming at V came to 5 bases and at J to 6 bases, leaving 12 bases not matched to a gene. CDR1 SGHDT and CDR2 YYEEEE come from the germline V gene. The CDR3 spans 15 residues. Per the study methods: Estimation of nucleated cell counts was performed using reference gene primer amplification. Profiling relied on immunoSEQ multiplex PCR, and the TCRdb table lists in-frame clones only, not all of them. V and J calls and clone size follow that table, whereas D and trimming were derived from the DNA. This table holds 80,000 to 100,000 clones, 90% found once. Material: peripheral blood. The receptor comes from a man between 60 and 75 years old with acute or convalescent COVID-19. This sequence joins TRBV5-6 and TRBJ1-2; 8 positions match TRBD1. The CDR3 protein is CASRGRTGYSHGYTF. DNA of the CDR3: TGTGCCAGCAGAGGGAGGACAGGGTATAGCCATGGCTACACCTTC.